The next 16 T cell receptor beta chains were all read from a single sample in a study of Ad26.COV2.S vaccination and SARS-CoV-2 variants. Here immunoSEQ multiplex PCR was the method, and the copy in TCRdb shows in-frame clones only, minus some. The profile shows under 300,000 clones, 87% of them singletons. The treatment: around 19 received Ad26.COV2.S at low or high dose, single or two shots; 5 received placebo; per-sample allocation not given. Day 63 after the first vaccine or placebo injection was the time point for sampling. The sequenced sample was peripheral blood, obtained in a trial of Ad26.COV2.S vaccine versus placebo. The source is a person between 18 and 65 years old who received the Ad26.COV2.S COVID-19 vaccine or a placebo.

This clone was seen a few times. The CDR3 nucleotides read TGTGCTAGTGGTTCTGGGACGAACCAAGAGACCCAGTACTTC. Translated: CASGSGTNQETQYF. The genes are TRBV12-5 and TRBJ2-5; the D call may be TRBD1 or TRBD2 (5 bases each). Trimming pared 4 bases from V and 0 bases from J, leaving 9 bases between. CDR3 length: 14 amino acids. The germline V gene has CDR1 LGHNT and CDR2 FRNRAP.

V gene TRBV13 combines with J gene TRBJ2-7; tentative D call: TRBD2 (6 bases). V lost 5 bases, J lost 3 bases, and 14 bases lay in between. Germline CDR1 and CDR2: PRHDT and FYEKMQ (reference sequence). The CDR3 length is 14 residues. CDR3 loop: CASSRLSGGYEQYF. The CDR3 nucleotides read TGTGCCAGCAGCCGTCTTTCCGGGGGCTACGAGCAGTACTTC.

The rearrangement links TRBV4-1 to TRBJ1-6; D might be TRBD1 (5 bases). The CDR3 is 15 residues long. Germline CDR1 and CDR2: MGHRA and YSYEKL. Trimming pared 3 bases from V and 3 bases from J, leaving 9 bases between. The CDR3 loop is CASSQDTLYNSPLHF. The CDR3, as DNA: TGCGCCAGCAGCCAGGACACGCTCTATAATTCACCCCTCCACTTT.

This clone was observed once. The V call is TRBV11-2, the J call TRBJ2-5; D is perhaps TRBD1 or TRBD2 (5 bases each). The length of the CDR3 is 14 residues. The V gene's germline CDR1 is SGHAT and CDR2 FQNNGV. V shed 4 bases and J shed 0 bases, with 9 bases lying between them. The CDR3 here is CASSSGDHQETQYF. CDR3 nucleotides: TGTGCCAGCAGCTCCGGGGACCACCAAGAGACCCAGTACTTC.

This chain joins TRBV5-6 and TRBJ1-6; possible D gene TRBD1, 6 bases. CDR3 size: 15 residues. The V gene lost 6 bases and the J gene lost 9 bases, with 19 bases spanning the gap. Germline V CDR1 and CDR2: SGHDT, YYEEEE. The CDR3 loop is CASNSSGTWASPLHF. CDR3 DNA sequence: TGTGCCAGCAACAGCTCCGGGACATGGGCTTCACCCCTCCACTTT.

This chain links TRBV13 with TRBJ2-3, with TRBD1 identical over 9 bases. CDR3 length: 17 amino acids. From germline, CDR1 is PRHDT and CDR2 FYEKMQ (reference sequence). V trimming: 2 bases; J trimming: 0 bases; junction bases outside the gene matches: 6. The CDR3 DNA reads as TGTGCCAGCAGCTTACGACGTGGGACAGGGAGCACAGATACGCAGTATTTT. This codes for CASSLRRGTGSTDTQYF.

The chain is built from TRBV6-5 and TRBJ1-6; D is unclear. CDR1 is MNHEY, CDR2 SVGAGI, per germline. CDR3 length equals 15 residues. With 4 bases removed from V and 0 bases from J, the gap between germline ends came to 7 bases. The CDR3 here is CASSLHYSYNSPLHF. CDR3 coding DNA: TGTGCCAGCAGTTTACACTACTCCTATAATTCACCCCTCCACTTT.

V and J are TRBV11-3 and TRBJ2-1, with 11 positions matching TRBD2. Unmatched junction bases numbered 6, after V lost 4 bases and J lost 7 bases. The CDR3 spans 15 residues. Germline V lookup: CDR1 SGHNT, CDR2 YENEEA. In DNA, the CDR3 is TGTGCCAGCAGCTCGGCTAGCGGGGGGCCGAATGAGCAGTTCTTC. This translates into CASSSASGGPNEQFF.

The V call is TRBV25-1, the J call TRBJ1-3; TRBD1 might be the D (6 bases). Trimming shortened V by 7 bases and J by 3 bases, and 10 bases separated the two germline ends. The length of the CDR3 is 13 residues. Germline V CDR1 and CDR2: MGHDK, SYGVNS. CDR3 nucleotide sequence: TGTGCCAGCATGGAGGGGGGTGGAAACACCATATATTTT. This gives the protein CASMEGGGNTIYF.

The chain combines TRBV7-2 with TRBJ1-3, with 10 bases matching TRBD1. The V and J ends lost 7 bases and 9 bases, in that order; junction bases with no gene match: 15. The CDR3 is 16 amino acids. The germline V gene has CDR1 SGHTA and CDR2 FQGNSA. The CDR3 nucleotides read TGTGCCAGCACCCCGTGGGCCAGACAGGGGGCTGGCACCATATATTTT. This codes for CASTPWARQGAGTIYF.

This clone occurred once. The rearrangement joins TRBV9 to TRBJ2-3; D is possibly TRBD1 (6 bases). V was cut by 0 bases and J by 3 bases, with 20 bases left in between. The CDR3 extends over 18 amino acids. The germline V gene has CDR1 SGDLS and CDR2 YYNGEE. CDR3 loop: CASSVGSFFRGATDTQYF. The CDR3 nucleotides read TGTGCCAGCAGCGTAGGCAGTTTTTTCAGGGGCGCGACAGATACGCAGTATTTT.

This clone was seen a few times. J is TRBJ2-2 and V is TRBV15, with 9 bases lining up with TRBD1. Germline V gene lookup returns CDR1 LNHNV and CDR2 YYDKDF (reference sequence). Unmatched junction bases numbered 9, after V lost 5 bases and J lost 5 bases. The CDR3 loop spans 16 amino acids. Here the CDR3 DNA reads TGTGCCACCAGCGGGGGACAGGGTTATGAGACCGGGGAGCTGTTTTTT. Translation: CATSGGQGYETGELFF.

The chain joins TRBV7-9 to TRBJ2-3; D gene uncertain. Germline V gene data show CDR1 as SEHNR and CDR2 as FQNEAQ (reference sequence). The CDR3 sequence is 13 residues long. Trimming cost V 7 bases and J 5 bases, with 13 bases left between them. CDR3 residues: CASTSGLEDTQYF. DNA of the CDR3: TGTGCCAGCACCTCGGGCCTCGAAGATACGCAGTATTTT.

The chain couples TRBV6-4 to TRBJ1-6; no clear D. From germline, CDR1 is MRHNA and CDR2 SNTAGT. The CDR3 covers 15 residues. Trimming left V 2 bases short and J 3 bases short, with 8 bases between. The CDR3 loop reads CASSDGGLYNSPLHF. The CDR3 bases are TGTGCCAGCAGTGACGGCGGCCTCTATAATTCACCCCTCCACTTT.

The chain employs TRBV11-1 and TRBJ2-1, with 9 bases that match TRBD1. Germline CDR1 and CDR2: SGHAT and FQDESV (reference sequence). The CDR3 runs 12 residues. V lost 5 bases to trimming and J lost 16 bases; unmatched junction nucleotides: 9. The CDR3 is CASSHPGQGRFF. CDR3 in DNA: TGTGCCAGCAGCCACCCGGGACAGGGCCGATTCTTC.

The rearrangement joins TRBV5-6 to TRBJ2-5, with 7 bases that match TRBD2. Germline CDR1 SGHDT, CDR2 YYEEEE. The J segment lost 1 base and the V segment lost 4 bases, leaving 4 bases of the junction unmatched. This CDR3 is 14 amino acids long. The CDR3 loop reads CASSRDYLQETQYF. The DNA for the CDR3 is TGTGCCAGCAGCCGGGACTACCTCCAAGAGACCCAGTACTTC.